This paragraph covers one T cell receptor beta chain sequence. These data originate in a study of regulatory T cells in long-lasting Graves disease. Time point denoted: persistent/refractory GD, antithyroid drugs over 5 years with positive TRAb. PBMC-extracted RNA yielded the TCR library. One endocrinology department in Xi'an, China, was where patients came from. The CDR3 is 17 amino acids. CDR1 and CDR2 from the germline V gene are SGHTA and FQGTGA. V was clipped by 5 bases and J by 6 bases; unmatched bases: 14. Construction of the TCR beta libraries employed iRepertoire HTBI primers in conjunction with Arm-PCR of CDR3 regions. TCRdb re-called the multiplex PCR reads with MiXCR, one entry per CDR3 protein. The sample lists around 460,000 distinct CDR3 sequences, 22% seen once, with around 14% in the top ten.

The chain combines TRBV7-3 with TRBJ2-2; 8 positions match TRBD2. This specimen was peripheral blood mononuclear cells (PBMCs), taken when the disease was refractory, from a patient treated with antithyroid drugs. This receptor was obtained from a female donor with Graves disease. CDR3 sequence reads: CASSEDGGALFSGELFF. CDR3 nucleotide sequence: TGTGCCAGCAGCGAGGACGGGGGGGCCCTTTTCTCCGGGGAGCTGTTTTTT.